The clone carrying this T cell receptor (beta chain) was found a few times. What it binds is not known. The data were obtained in a study of T-cell memory formation after mild COVID-19. Regarding the study as a whole: A balance of CD4 and CD8 characterized clones contracting day 15 to 85, whereas later expanders leaned CD4+.

CDR3 size: 14 residues. Germline CDR1 ENHRY, CDR2 SYGVKD. V lost 0 bases and J 9 bases, leaving 15 bases between the germline ends. TCRdb re-derived calls from the 5' RACE reads in MiXCR, one entry per CDR3 protein. The sample lists 350,000 to 500,000 distinct CDR3 sequences, 15% to 20% occurring once. The V gene is TRBV10-3, the J gene TRBJ2-7, with D possibly matching TRBD1 (6 bases). Material for sequencing was PBMCs or a T cell subset sorted from them (not recorded which). This clonotype was obtained from a man between 18 and 35 years old who had mild COVID-19 (a few samples of this study predate the infection). Cell type and time point are not known. The chain's CDR3 is CAISESTGQTGQYF. The CDR3 nucleotides are TGTGCCATCAGTGAGTCGACCGGACAGACCGGGCAGTACTTC.